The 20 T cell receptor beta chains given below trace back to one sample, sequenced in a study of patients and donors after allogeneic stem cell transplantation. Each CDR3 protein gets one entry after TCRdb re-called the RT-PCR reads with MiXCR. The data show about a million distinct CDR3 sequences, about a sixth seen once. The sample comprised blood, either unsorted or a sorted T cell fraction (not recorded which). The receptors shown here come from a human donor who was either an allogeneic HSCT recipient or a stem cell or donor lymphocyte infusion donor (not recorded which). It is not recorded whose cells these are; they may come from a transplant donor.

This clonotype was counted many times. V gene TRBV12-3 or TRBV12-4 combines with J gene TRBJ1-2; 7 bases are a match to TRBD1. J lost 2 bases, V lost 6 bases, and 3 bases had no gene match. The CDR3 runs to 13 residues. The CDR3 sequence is CASSGDSNYGYTF. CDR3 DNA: TGTGCCAGCAGCGGGGACAGCAACTATGGCTACACCTTC.

This CDR3 is CSYAGGFEAFF. The CDR3 nucleotides are TGCAGCTACGCGGGTGGATTTGAAGCTTTCTTT. The chain employs TRBV29-1 and TRBJ1-1; D is uncertain. V was cut by 8 bases and J by 7 bases, with 14 bases left in between. The germline gives CDR1 SQVTM, CDR2 ANQGSEA. The CDR3 contains 11 residues.

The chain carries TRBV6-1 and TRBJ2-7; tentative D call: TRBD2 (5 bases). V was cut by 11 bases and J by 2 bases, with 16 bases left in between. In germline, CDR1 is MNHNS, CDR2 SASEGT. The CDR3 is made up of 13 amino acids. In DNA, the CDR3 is TGTGCCCGACAACGGGAAGAAACCTACGAGCAGTACTTC. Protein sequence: CARQREETYEQYF.

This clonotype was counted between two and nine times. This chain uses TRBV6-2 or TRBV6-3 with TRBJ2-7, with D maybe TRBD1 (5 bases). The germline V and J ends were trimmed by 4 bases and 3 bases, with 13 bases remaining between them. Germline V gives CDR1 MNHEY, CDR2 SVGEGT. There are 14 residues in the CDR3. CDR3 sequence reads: CASSSSRQIYEQYF. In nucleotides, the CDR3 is TGTGCCAGCAGTTCTTCCCGACAGATCTACGAGCAGTACTTC.

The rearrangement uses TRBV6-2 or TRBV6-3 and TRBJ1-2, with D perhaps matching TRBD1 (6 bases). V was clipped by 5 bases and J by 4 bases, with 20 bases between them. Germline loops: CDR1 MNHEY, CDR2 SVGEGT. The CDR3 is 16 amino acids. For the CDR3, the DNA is TGTGCCAGCAGTCGCCCCAGGGGCCCCCGGGGCTATGGCTACACCTTC. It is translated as CASSRPRGPRGYGYTF.

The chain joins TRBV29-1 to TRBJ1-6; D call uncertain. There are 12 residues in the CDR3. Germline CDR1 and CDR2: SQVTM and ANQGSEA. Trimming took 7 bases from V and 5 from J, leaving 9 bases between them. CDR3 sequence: CSARLDNSPLHF. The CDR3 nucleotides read TGCAGCGCCAGATTAGATAATTCACCCCTCCACTTT.

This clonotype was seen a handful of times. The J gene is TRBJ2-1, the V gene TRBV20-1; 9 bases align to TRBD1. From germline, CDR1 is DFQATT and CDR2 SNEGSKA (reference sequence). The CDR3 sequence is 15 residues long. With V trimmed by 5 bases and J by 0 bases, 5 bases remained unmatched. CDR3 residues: CSADSQGASYNEQFF. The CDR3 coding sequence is TGCAGTGCTGACTCACAGGGGGCCTCCTACAATGAGCAGTTCTTC.

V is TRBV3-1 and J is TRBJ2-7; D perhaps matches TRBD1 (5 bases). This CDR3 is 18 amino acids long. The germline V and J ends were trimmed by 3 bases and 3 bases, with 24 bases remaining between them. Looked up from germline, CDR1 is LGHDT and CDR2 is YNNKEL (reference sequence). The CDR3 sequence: CASSQGPLTASSLYEQYF. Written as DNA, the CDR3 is TGTGCCAGCAGCCAGGGCCCATTGACAGCTTCATCCCTCTACGAGCAGTACTTC.

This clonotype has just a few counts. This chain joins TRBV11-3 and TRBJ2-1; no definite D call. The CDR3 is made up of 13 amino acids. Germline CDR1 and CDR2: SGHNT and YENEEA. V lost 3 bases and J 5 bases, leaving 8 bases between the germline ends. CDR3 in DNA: TGTGCCAGCAGCTTCTATGGCGACAATGAGCAGTTCTTC. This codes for CASSFYGDNEQFF.

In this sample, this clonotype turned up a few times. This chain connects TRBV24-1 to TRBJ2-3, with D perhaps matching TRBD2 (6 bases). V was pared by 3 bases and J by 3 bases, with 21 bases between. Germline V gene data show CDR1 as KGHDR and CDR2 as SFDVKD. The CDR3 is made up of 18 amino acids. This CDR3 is CATSDLPGTATSTDTQYF. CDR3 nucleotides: TGTGCCACCAGTGATCTGCCTGGGACTGCCACTTCGACAGATACGCAGTATTTT.

CDR3 coding DNA: TGTGCCAGCAGTTCGGCTCAGGGGGTGGGCTACGAGCAGTACTTC. It codes for CASSSAQGVGYEQYF. The V gene is TRBV12-3 or TRBV12-4, the J gene TRBJ2-7; TRBD1 matches at 7 bases. J was trimmed by 3 bases and V by 4 bases; bases with no gene match: 9. This CDR3 contains 15 residues.

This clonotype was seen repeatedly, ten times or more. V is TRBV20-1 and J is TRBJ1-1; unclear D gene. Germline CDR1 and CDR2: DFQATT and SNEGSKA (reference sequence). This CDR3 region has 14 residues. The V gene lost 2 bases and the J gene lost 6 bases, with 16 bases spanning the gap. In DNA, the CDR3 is TGCAGTGCTAGAAATAGAAGGAATATCGCTGAAGCTTTCTTT. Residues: CSARNRRNIAEAFF.

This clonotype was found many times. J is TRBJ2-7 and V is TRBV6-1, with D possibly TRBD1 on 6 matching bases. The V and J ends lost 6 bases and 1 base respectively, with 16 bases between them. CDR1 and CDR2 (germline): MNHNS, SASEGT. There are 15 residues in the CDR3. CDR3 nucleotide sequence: TGTGCCAGCAGCCCGATGGGGACACGGTCCTACGAGCAGTACTTC. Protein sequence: CASSPMGTRSYEQYF.

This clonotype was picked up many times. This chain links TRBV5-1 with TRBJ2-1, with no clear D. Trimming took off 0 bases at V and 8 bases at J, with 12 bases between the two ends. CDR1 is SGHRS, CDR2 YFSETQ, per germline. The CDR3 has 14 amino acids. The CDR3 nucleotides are TGCGCCAGCAGCTTGGGTTTCATAGCAGATGAGCAGTTCTTC. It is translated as CASSLGFIADEQFF.

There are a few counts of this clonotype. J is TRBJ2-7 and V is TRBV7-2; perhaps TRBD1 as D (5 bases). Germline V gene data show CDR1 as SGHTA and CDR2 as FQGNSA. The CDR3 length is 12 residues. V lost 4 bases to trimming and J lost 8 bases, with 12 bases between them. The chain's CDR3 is CASSSQTAQQYF. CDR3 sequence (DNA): TGTGCCAGCAGCTCTCAGACAGCCCAGCAGTACTTC.

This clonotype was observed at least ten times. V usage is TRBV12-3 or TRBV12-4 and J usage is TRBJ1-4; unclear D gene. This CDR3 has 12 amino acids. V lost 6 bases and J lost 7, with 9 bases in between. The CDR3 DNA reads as TGTGCCAGCAGGGGAGCCGCTGAAAAACTGTTTTTT. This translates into CASRGAAEKLFF.

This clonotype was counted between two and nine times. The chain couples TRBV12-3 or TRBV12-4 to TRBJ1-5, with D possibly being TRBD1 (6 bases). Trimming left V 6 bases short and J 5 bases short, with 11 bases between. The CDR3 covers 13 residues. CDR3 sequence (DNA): TGTGCCAGCAGCACGGGACACTATCAGCCCCAGCATTTT. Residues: CASSTGHYQPQHF.

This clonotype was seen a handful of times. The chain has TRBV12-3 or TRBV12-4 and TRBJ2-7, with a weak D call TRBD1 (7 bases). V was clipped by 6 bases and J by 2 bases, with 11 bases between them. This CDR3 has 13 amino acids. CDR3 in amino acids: CASRLRGAYEQYF. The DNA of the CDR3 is TGTGCCAGCAGACTCAGGGGGGCCTACGAGCAGTACTTC.

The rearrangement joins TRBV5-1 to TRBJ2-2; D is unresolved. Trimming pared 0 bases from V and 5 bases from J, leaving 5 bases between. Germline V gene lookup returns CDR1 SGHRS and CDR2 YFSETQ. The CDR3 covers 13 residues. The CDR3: CASSLEATGELFF. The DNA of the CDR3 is TGCGCCAGCAGCTTGGAGGCTACCGGGGAGCTGTTTTTT.

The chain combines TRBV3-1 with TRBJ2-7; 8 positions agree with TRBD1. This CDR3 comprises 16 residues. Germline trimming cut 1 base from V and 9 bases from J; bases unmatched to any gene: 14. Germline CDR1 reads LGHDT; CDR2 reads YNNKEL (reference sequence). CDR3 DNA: TGTGCCAGCAGCCAAGGGAGAGACAGGGGAGCGAGCAGGCAGTACTTC. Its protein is CASSQGRDRGASRQYF.